The 5 T cell receptor beta chains presented below share a single source sample, sequenced in a study of T cell repertoires in cytomegalovirus infection. MiXCR, run by TCRdb on the reads, gives a single entry per CDR3 protein. In the table there are hundreds of thousands of distinct CDR3 sequences, less than 35% of which are singletons. Which antigens these TCRs recognize remains unknown. The starting material was cultured CD8+ T cells from PBMCs, obtained from culture after CMV antigen stimulation. These receptors all stem from a human donor in good health (CMV status not recorded). Some clones in this sample may be carry-over from other donors' samples.

This clonotype was observed at least ten times. The J gene is TRBJ1-1, the V gene TRBV7-2; D not resolved. CDR1 is SGHTA and CDR2 is FQGNSA in the germline V gene. V lost 8 bases to trimming and J lost 4 bases, with 14 bases between them. The CDR3 is 13 amino acids. In nucleotides, the CDR3 is TGTGCCAGCTCTCGTGCGGGGATCACTGAAGCTTTCTTT. Translated: CASSRAGITEAFF.

In its sample, this clonotype was seen many times. The gene calls are TRBV10-3 and TRBJ2-5; D may match TRBD1 or TRBD2 (5 bases each). The CDR3 spans 13 residues. Per germline, CDR1 ENHRY and CDR2 SYGVKD. Trimming left V 7 bases short and J 5 bases short, with 14 bases between. The chain's CDR3 is CAIKSGDRETQYF. In DNA, the CDR3 is TGTGCCATCAAATCCGGGGACCGGGAGACCCAGTACTTC.

This clonotype has just a few counts. The chain carries TRBV5-1 and TRBJ1-6; 12 bases are shared with TRBD1. V was pared by 0 bases and J by 5 bases, with 9 bases of the junction left unmatched. CDR1 is SGHRS and CDR2 is YFSETQ in the germline V gene. The CDR3 is 19 residues long. In DNA, the CDR3 is TGCGCCAGCAGCTTGGGCCGGGACAGGGGGCGCTTGGATAATTCACCCCTCCACTTT. It codes for CASSLGRDRGRLDNSPLHF.

The V call is TRBV11-2, the J call TRBJ1-4, with 9 bases fitting TRBD1. Germline values: CDR1 SGHAT, CDR2 FQNNGV. Unmatched junction bases numbered 5, after V lost 2 bases and J lost 7 bases. The CDR3 totals 15 residues. Here the CDR3 reads CASSLKQGAAEKLFF. The CDR3 DNA reads as TGTGCCAGCAGCTTAAAACAGGGGGCGGCTGAAAAACTGTTTTTT.

This clonotype has ten or more counts. The chain couples TRBV7-2 to TRBJ1-5; 9 nucleotides match TRBD1. This CDR3 region has 18 residues. Losses at the gene ends were 5 bases for V and 2 bases for J; bases not matched to a gene: 13. Germline lookup yields CDR1 SGHTA and CDR2 FQGNSA. The CDR3 region is CASSPGQGRTFGNQPQHF. The DNA of the CDR3 is TGTGCCAGCAGCCCCGGACAGGGGCGGACGTTTGGCAATCAGCCCCAGCATTTT.